The text below deals with one T cell receptor beta chain. Sequencing used immunoSEQ multiplex PCR; TCRdb keeps in-frame clones, though not all of them. The data show 90,000 to 100,000 clones, almost 95% seen once. This sample was included in a study of T cell changes during pregnancy in multiple sclerosis. The CDR3 sequence is 15 residues long. Germline CDR1 SQVTM, CDR2 ANQGSEA. The junction had 11 bases not matched to a gene; V was cut back by 4 bases and J by 6 bases. The sequencing here drew on peripheral blood, taken in the third trimester of pregnancy. This TCR derives from a female donor with multiple sclerosis, enrolled in a pregnancy study. The chain couples TRBV29-1 to TRBJ2-7; 11 positions match TRBD2. The CDR3 spells CSVVLAGAMVVEQYF. The CDR3 DNA reads TGCAGCGTTGTACTAGCGGGAGCCATGGTCGTCGAGCAGTACTTC.